One TCR beta chain is described in this entry. As yet, its antigen is unknown. This entry comes from a study of T cell responses to AZD1222 COVID-19 vaccine. Whole-study results and caveats: Spike-specific TCR breadth and depth both grew after two AZD1222 doses.

This CDR3 has 13 residues. V gave up 5 bases and J gave up 0 bases, with 5 bases separating them. Germline CDR1 reads SGHNT; CDR2 reads YENEEA. The repertoire was sequenced with immunoSEQ multiplex PCR; TCRdb's copy has only in-frame clones and lacks some. The data contain about 57,000 clones, around 87% of them seen just once; the ten biggest clones take up over 15%. This chain links TRBV11-3 with TRBJ2-1; D not certain. The input for sequencing was peripheral blood, taken on day 0 of AZD1222 vaccination. This receptor was obtained from an adult in good health. The CDR3 sequence is CASSGNSYNEQFF. Here the CDR3 DNA reads TGTGCCAGCAGCGGAAACTCCTACAATGAGCAGTTCTTC.